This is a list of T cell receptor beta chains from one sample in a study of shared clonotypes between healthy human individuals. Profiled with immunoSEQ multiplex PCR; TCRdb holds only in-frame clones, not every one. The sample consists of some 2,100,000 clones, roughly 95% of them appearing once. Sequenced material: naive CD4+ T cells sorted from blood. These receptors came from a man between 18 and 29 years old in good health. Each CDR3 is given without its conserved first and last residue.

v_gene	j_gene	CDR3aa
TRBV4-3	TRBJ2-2	ASSRQRVMGGELF
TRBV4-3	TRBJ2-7	ASSHRTSGSLYEQY
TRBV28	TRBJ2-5	ASSLSTRGETQY
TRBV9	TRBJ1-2	ASSPVDRGPSGYT
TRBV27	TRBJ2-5	ASSSGQGARGTQY
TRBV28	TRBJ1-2	ASLDPRNYGYT
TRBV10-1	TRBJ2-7	ASSLQGGEQY
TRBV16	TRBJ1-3	ASSRDSSGNTIY
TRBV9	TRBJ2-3	ASSVGVGFKNTDTQY
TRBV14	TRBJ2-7	ASSQEVGGTQY
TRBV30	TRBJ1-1	AWRRQVNTEAF
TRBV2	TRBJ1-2	ASSGRGRQGKNYGYT
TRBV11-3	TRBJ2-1	ASSPRNQREGGEQF
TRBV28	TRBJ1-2	ASGQVVKAGGYT
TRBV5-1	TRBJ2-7	ASSQIGAGYEQY
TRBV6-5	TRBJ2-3	ASTGGSTNTQY
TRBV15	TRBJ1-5	ATSRDRYGNQPQH
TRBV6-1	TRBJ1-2	ASSDRPWGGYT
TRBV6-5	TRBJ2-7	ASGSSYEQY
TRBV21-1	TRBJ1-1	ASSKAGDPEGTEAF
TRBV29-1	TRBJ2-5	SGARWTGQETQY
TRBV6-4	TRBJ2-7	ASTRKREGPHEQY
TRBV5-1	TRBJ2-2	ASSLGLAGFTGELF
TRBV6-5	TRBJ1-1	ASSYITRGSEAF
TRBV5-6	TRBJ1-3	ASSLYREYYSGNTIY
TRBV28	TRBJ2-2	ASSLSPRGGHTGELF